A selection of T cell receptor beta chains follows, all from one sample in a study of vaccination effects on CD4 cells after COVID-19. These receptors have no known antigen. Profiling relied on immunoSEQ multiplex PCR, and the TCRdb table lists in-frame clones only, not all of them. The table lists about 22,000 clones, 75% to 85% of them singletons. Here the sequenced sample was CD4+ T cells from PBMCs cultured with a peptide pool, taken before COVID-19 vaccination. These receptors all come from a human donor who had a prior SARS-CoV-2 infection. CDR3s include the opening cysteine and the closing phenylalanine or tryptophan. A D gene is named only where the DNA matches it firmly. Expanded clones get a size class; other rows say once, few or many, or leave the size out.

clone_size d_call j_call v_call cdr3_aa cdr3_nt
. . TRBJ1-4 TRBV5-4 CASSLDAGLGEKLFF TGTGCCAGCAGCTTGGACGCAGGGTTAGGAGAAAAACTGTTTTTT
. . TRBJ2-1 TRBV7-2 CASSTTGSSNEQFF TGTGCCAGCAGCACCACCGGGAGCTCCAATGAGCAGTTCTTC
. . TRBJ2-5 TRBV25-1 CASSEDLGGGKETQYF TGTGCCAGCAGTGAAGATTTGGGGGGAGGAAAAGAGACCCAGTACTTC
once TRBD1 TRBJ2-7 TRBV6-5 CASSQLRQGRDEQYF TGTGCCAGCAGCCAACTCAGACAGGGCCGTGACGAGCAGTACTTC
. . TRBJ2-5 TRBV4-1 CASSPRGLANDQETQYF TGCGCCAGCAGCCCCAGAGGGTTAGCGAACGACCAAGAGACCCAGTACTTC
. . TRBJ2-7 TRBV5-4 CARLPRLFRTEQYF TGTGCCAGACTCCCCCGATTATTTCGTACCGAGCAGTACTTC
. TRBD1 TRBJ2-3 TRBV7-3 CASSSTLTGGDTQYF TGTGCCAGCAGCTCGACCTTGACAGGGGGGGATACGCAGTATTTT
few TRBD1 TRBJ2-7 TRBV6-1 CASSEAPTGASYEQYF TGTGCCAGCAGTGAAGCTCCGACAGGGGCCTCCTACGAGCAGTACTTC
. . TRBJ2-1 TRBV7-2 CASSLAEPSEQFF TGTGCCAGCAGCTTAGCGGAGCCCAGTGAGCAGTTCTTC
. . TRBJ2-5 TRBV15 CATSNGEAEETQYF TGTGCCACCAGCAATGGGGAGGCCGAAGAGACCCAGTACTTC
once . TRBJ2-1 TRBV21-1 CASTLGGIGSYNEQFF TGTGCCAGCACCCTGGGGGGGATAGGATCCTACAATGAGCAGTTCTTC
. TRBD2 TRBJ2-7 TRBV7-9 CASRPPGLAGGSSYEQYF TGTGCCAGCAGACCACCGGGACTAGCGGGGGGGAGCTCCTACGAGCAGTACTTC
. TRBD2 TRBJ2-1 TRBV12-3/TRBV12-4 CASSFGLAGEQFF TGTGCCAGCAGTTTTGGCCTAGCGGGGGAGCAGTTCTTC
few TRBD1 TRBJ1-3 TRBV5-6 CASSPWDRSLGNTIYF TGTGCCAGCAGCCCATGGGACAGGTCGTTAGGAAACACCATATATTTT
. TRBD1 TRBJ1-2 TRBV10-2 CASSAPDGQGYGYTF TGCGCCAGCAGTGCCCCGGACGGACAGGGTTATGGCTACACCTTC
. . TRBJ2-1 TRBV12-3/TRBV12-4 CASTLFLYNEQFF TGTGCCAGCACCCTCTTCCTCTACAATGAGCAGTTCTTC
. . TRBJ2-6 TRBV19 CASSAPGTSGANVLTF TGTGCCAGTAGTGCCCCCGGGACAAGTGGGGCCAACGTCCTGACTTTC
. . TRBJ1-4 TRBV5-1 CASSPTAIFEKLFF TGCGCCAGCAGCCCGACTGCAATATTTGAAAAACTGTTTTTT
. . TRBJ1-2 TRBV6-2/TRBV6-3 CASSYVKGSNYGYTF TGTGCCAGCAGTTATGTGAAGGGGTCTAACTATGGCTACACCTTC
. . TRBJ2-3 TRBV7-3 CASSFGSGPTDTQYF TGTGCCAGCAGCTTTGGTAGCGGACCCACAGATACGCAGTATTTT
. TRBD2 TRBJ2-5 TRBV11-3 CASSLNSGRALETQYF TGTGCCAGCAGCTTAAATAGCGGGAGGGCCCTTGAGACCCAGTACTTC
. TRBD1 TRBJ2-7 TRBV27 CASSLSFYGAGGSYEQYF TGTGCCAGCAGTTTATCGTTCTACGGGGCAGGGGGTTCCTACGAGCAGTACTTC
. . TRBJ1-2 TRBV5-1 CASRGESHDYGYTF TGCGCCAGCAGGGGGGAGTCCCACGACTATGGCTACACCTTC
once TRBD2 TRBJ2-2 TRBV15 CATSRDIAGTTGELFF TGTGCCACCAGCAGAGATATAGCGGGGACCACCGGGGAGCTGTTTTTT
. . TRBJ2-6 TRBV7-5 CARSPIKAGARSGANVLTF TGTGCCAGAAGCCCGATTAAAGCAGGGGCCCGCTCTGGGGCCAACGTCCTGACTTTC
few . TRBJ2-3 TRBV6-4 CASSEGGDTQYF TGTGCCAGCAGTGAAGGGGGGGATACGCAGTATTTT
few . TRBJ2-1 TRBV5-1 CASSLDPQSNEQFF TGCGCCAGCAGCTTGGACCCCCAGAGCAATGAGCAGTTCTTC
. . TRBJ1-3 TRBV12-3/TRBV12-4 CASSFAVGNTIYF TGTGCCAGCAGTTTTGCGGTCGGAAACACCATATATTTT
. . TRBJ2-7 TRBV3-1/TRBV3-2 CASSDLGDEQYF TGTGCCAGCAGCGACCTGGGCGACGAGCAGTACTTC
. . TRBJ1-4 TRBV14 CASSQVLGPYEKLFF TGTGCCAGCAGCCAAGTTCTAGGTCCCTATGAAAAACTGTTTTTT
. . TRBJ1-2 TRBV7-2 CASRAGLRMGGYTF TGTGCCAGCAGGGCTGGACTTAGGATGGGTGGCTACACCTTC
. TRBD2 TRBJ2-1 TRBV24-1 CATSEPPGLAGMVNEQFF TGTGCCACCAGTGAACCTCCGGGACTAGCGGGTATGGTGAATGAGCAGTTCTTC
. TRBD1 TRBJ1-6 TRBV2 CASRRGQGAGGGSPLHF TGTGCCAGCAGGAGGGGACAGGGGGCCGGAGGCGGTTCACCCCTCCACTTT
. . TRBJ1-2 TRBV5-5 CASSPDRYGYTF TGTGCCAGCAGCCCGGACCGCTATGGCTACACCTTC
. . TRBJ2-7 TRBV6-5 CASRKTGSYEQYF TGTGCCAGCAGGAAGACAGGATCCTACGAGCAGTACTTC
. . TRBJ2-5 TRBV5-1 CASSLGSFWGGETQYF TGCGCCAGCAGCTTGGGGTCTTTTTGGGGCGGGGAGACCCAGTACTTC
. . TRBJ2-1 TRBV18 CASSPPGGSERIF TGTGCCAGCTCACCACCGGGCGGGTCCGAGAGGATCTTC
. . TRBJ2-5 TRBV10-3 CAISDPAIRETQYF TGTGCCATCAGTGACCCGGCTATTAGGGAGACCCAGTACTTC
. TRBD1 TRBJ1-1 TRBV7-3 CASSSGQGTEAFF TGTGCCAGCAGCTCCGGACAGGGAACTGAAGCTTTCTTT
. . TRBJ2-7 TRBV9 CASRRVISYEQYF TGTGCCAGCAGGAGGGTGATCTCCTACGAGCAGTACTTC
. TRBD2 TRBJ2-5 TRBV9 CASSVGGLETQYF TGTGCCAGCAGCGTCGGGGGGTTGGAGACCCAGTACTTC
. . TRBJ1-2 TRBV5-1 CASSLDGGGYGYTF TGCGCCAGCAGCTTGGATGGCGGGGGCTATGGCTACACCTTC
. . TRBJ1-2 TRBV15 CATSRDRGSSEANYGYTF TGTGCCACCAGCAGAGATAGGGGGTCTTCCGAAGCTAACTATGGCTACACCTTC
. TRBD2 TRBJ2-7 TRBV9 CASSAGTSGRLEQYF TGTGCCAGCAGCGCGGGGACTAGCGGGAGGCTCGAGCAGTACTTC
. . TRBJ2-1 TRBV6-5 CASSYRGEQFF TGTGCCAGCAGTTACCGGGGAGAGCAGTTCTTC